The source of this T cell receptor (beta chain) is a study of T cells after yellow fever vaccination. Study-level information: Researchers used SMART-Seq v4 Ultra Low Input to prepare fractions that had low cell numbers. Study results and limitations: Researchers cautioned that FACS-sorted repertoires could harbor abundant clonotypes contaminating from the bulk population.

With regard to this clonotype: As yet, its antigen is unknown.

TCRdb fed the 5' RACE reads into MiXCR, producing one record per CDR3 protein. This sample has about 300,000 distinct CDR3 sequences, with approximately 8% found just once. Germline CDR1 and CDR2: MGHRA and YSYEKL. Trimming stripped 1 base from V and 7 bases from J, with 17 bases between. The CDR3 loop spans 15 amino acids. Sequenced here: CD4+ T cells sorted from PBMCs, sampled 5 days after the yellow fever booster vaccination. The clonotype originates from a man between 18 and 35 years old who received the YFV17D yellow fever vaccine. The V and J genes are TRBV4-1 and TRBJ2-7; tentative D call: TRBD2 (6 bases). This CDR3 reads CASSQAGTVGGEQYF. CDR3 DNA sequence: TGCGCCAGCAGCCAAGCGGGGACCGTGGGGGGAGAGCAGTACTTC.